The source of this T cell receptor (beta chain) is a study of blood T cell repertoires in COVID-19. Study in general: Spain, Italy and the United States supplied samples that represented acute and convalescent COVID-19.

The authors' processing: Estimates of nucleated cell counts were drawn from the amplification of reference gene primers. Libraries were prepared by immunoSEQ multiplex PCR; TCRdb keeps only in-frame clonotypes and omits some of them. D and trimming come from the DNA, and the V and J calls and clone size come from that table. The sample consists of 200,000 to 250,000 clones, approximately 81% of them appearing once. Recovered participants had two consecutive negative NP/OP PCR tests, healthcare professional clearance, or symptom resolution. Germline loops: CDR1 MGHDK, CDR2 SYGVNS. The CDR3 extends over 14 amino acids. The ends were cut back, 4 bases at V and 6 bases at J, with 13 bases in the middle.

This receptor was taken from a man aged 35 to 55 who had recovered from COVID-19. V is TRBV25-1 and J is TRBJ1-5; D unresolved. Source material: PBMCs or T cells enriched from blood (not recorded which). DNA of the CDR3: TGTGCCAGCAGTGCCCGACACGAGGGTCAGCCCCAGCATTTT. Translating gives CASSARHEGQPQHF.